A single sample gave rise to the 22 T cell receptor beta chains below, sequenced in a study of cytomegalovirus exposure and HLA in healthy donors. Primers included in the PCR were 60 Vbeta and 13 Jbeta primers. The data were produced by immunoSEQ multiplex PCR, yet TCRdb's version contains in-frame clones alone and is incomplete. Of 95,000 to 110,000 clones listed, approximately 76% are singletons. Material for sequencing was PBMCs. The source of these receptors is a man younger than 30 in good health and CMV-seronegative.

This sequence joins TRBV6-4 and TRBJ1-1; a weak D match, TRBD1 (5 bases). V was trimmed by 6 bases and J by 4 bases, leaving 18 bases between them. In germline, CDR1 is MRHNA, CDR2 SNTAGT. The CDR3 loop spans 15 amino acids. In DNA, the CDR3 is TGTGCCAGCAGCCCACGGGGGGGTGGTGTCACTGAAGCTTTCTTT. This translates into CASSPRGGGVTEAFF.

This chain links TRBV18 with TRBJ1-1; perhaps TRBD1 as D (5 bases). Between the trimmed V and J ends, which lost 5 bases and 3 bases, there was a span of 16 bases. Germline-derived CDR1 and CDR2 are KGHSH and LQKENI. The CDR3 runs to 15 residues. The CDR3 DNA reads as TGTGCCAGCTCAGGCAGGGCCCAAGGGTACACTGAAGCTTTCTTT. Its translation: CASSGRAQGYTEAFF.

The genes are TRBV27 and TRBJ1-1; 11 bases line up with TRBD1. The ends lost 6 bases at V and 7 bases at J; junction bases unmatched: 22. This CDR3 region has 19 residues. Germline V gene sequence: CDR1 MNHEY, CDR2 SMNVEV (reference sequence). The CDR3 spells CASRFSYGTGGMFGGEAFF. CDR3 in DNA: TGTGCCAGCAGATTTTCTTACGGGACAGGGGGGATGTTCGGGGGTGAAGCTTTCTTT.

The chain recombines TRBV9 with TRBJ2-3; 10 positions agree with TRBD2. Trimming cost V 3 bases and J 5 bases; bases outside gene matches: 6. This CDR3 is 15 amino acids long. Germline V gene sequence: CDR1 SGDLS, CDR2 YYNGEE. The CDR3 spells CASSGAGGERDTQYF. In DNA form, the CDR3 reads TGTGCCAGCAGCGGAGCGGGGGGGGAGAGAGATACGCAGTATTTT.

This chain uses TRBV6-5 with TRBJ1-2, with D perhaps matching TRBD1 (6 bases). Germline CDR1 and CDR2: MNHEY and SVGAGI. V lost 1 base to trimming and J lost 5 bases, with 17 bases between them. The CDR3 totals 16 residues. The CDR3 loop reads CASSYLGGPGEYGYTF. The CDR3 DNA follows: TGTGCCAGCAGTTACTTAGGGGGACCAGGGGAGTATGGCTACACCTTC.

V usage is TRBV6-1 and J usage is TRBJ2-7; no clear D gene. Between the trimmed V and J ends, which lost 2 bases and 0 bases, there was a span of 8 bases. CDR1 MNHNS and CDR2 SASEGT come from the germline V gene. CDR3 length: 14 residues. The CDR3 is CASSELYSSYEQYF. Here the CDR3 DNA reads TGTGCCAGCAGTGAACTGTACAGCTCCTACGAGCAGTACTTC.

V usage is TRBV29-1 and J usage is TRBJ2-1; 8 nucleotides agree with TRBD2. Germline V gives CDR1 SQVTM, CDR2 ANQGSEA. V trimming: 0 bases; J trimming: 10 bases; junction bases outside the gene matches: 11. This CDR3 is built from 15 residues. The CDR3 loop is CSVEELPSGLHEQFF. The DNA for the CDR3 is TGCAGCGTTGAAGAGCTTCCTAGCGGGTTACACGAGCAGTTCTTC.

The V call is TRBV7-2, the J call TRBJ1-6; 7 positions match TRBD1. The CDR3 extends over 17 amino acids. V shed 1 base, J shed 5 bases, and the junction held 8 bases outside the gene matches. CDR1 SGHTA and CDR2 FQGNSA come from the germline V gene. The CDR3 here is CASSLGNRGTDNSPLHF. The CDR3 DNA is TGTGCCAGCAGCTTAGGGAACAGGGGCACCGATAATTCACCCCTCCACTTT. The variable domain in full, completed from reference TRBV7-2 and TRBJ1-6, reads GAGVSQSPSNKVTEKGKDVELRCDPISGHTALYWYRQSLGQGLEFLIYFQGNSAPDKSGLPSDRFSAERTGGSVSTLTIQRTQQEDSAVYLCASSLGNRGTDNSPLHFGNGTRLTVT.

This clone showed up just a few times. The chain couples TRBV6-6 to TRBJ1-1; the match to TRBD1 covers 7 bases. Germline trimming cut 5 bases from V and 9 bases from J; bases unmatched to any gene: 9. CDR3 size: 13 residues. The V gene's germline CDR1 is MNHNY and CDR2 SVGAGI (reference sequence). The CDR3: CASSQQGTDQAFF. The CDR3 coding sequence is TGTGCCAGCAGTCAGCAGGGGACAGACCAAGCTTTCTTT.

The sample holds one count of this clone. The chain links TRBV25-1 to TRBJ1-1; maybe TRBD1 (6 bases). The CDR3 extends over 14 amino acids. The V and J ends lost 1 base and 8 bases respectively, with 14 bases between them. CDR1 MGHDK and CDR2 SYGVNS come from the germline V gene. Here the CDR3 DNA reads TGTGCCAGCAGTGAATTTTTCGGTACAGGGGAAGCTTTCTTT. Protein product: CASSEFFGTGEAFF.

The chain links TRBV27 to TRBJ2-2; weak D call: TRBD1 (6 bases). The V gene lost 3 bases and the J gene lost 2 bases, with 13 bases spanning the gap. This CDR3 has 16 residues. Germline V lookup: CDR1 MNHEY, CDR2 SMNVEV (reference sequence). The CDR3 bases are TGTGCCAGCAGTTTGGGGGCCAGCGTTAACACCGGGGAGCTGTTTTTT. This gives the protein CASSLGASVNTGELFF.

This rearrangement joins TRBV4-3 to TRBJ2-1; TRBD2 matches 8 bases. The CDR3 is 16 residues long. V gave up 0 bases and J gave up 8 bases; unmatched junction bases: 9. CDR1 and CDR2 (germline): LGHNA, YSLEER. The CDR3 sequence is CASSQDGGAAGDEQFF. The CDR3 DNA reads as TGCGCCAGCAGCCAAGACGGGGGAGCAGCGGGGGATGAGCAGTTCTTC.

This chain connects TRBV7-2 to TRBJ2-2; D unclear. The CDR3 extends over 16 amino acids. Trimming removed 6 bases from V and 1 base from J, with 15 bases in between. Germline values: CDR1 SGHTA, CDR2 FQGNSA. CDR3: CASSTGRHLNTGELFF. The CDR3 DNA sequence: TGTGCCAGCAGTACTGGCAGACATTTGAACACCGGGGAGCTGTTTTTT.

This chain links TRBV28 with TRBJ1-2; D may be TRBD1 (6 bases). The CDR3 length is 13 residues. Trimming shortened V by 2 bases and J by 7 bases, and 11 bases separated the two germline ends. The germline CDR1 and CDR2 sequences are MDHEN and SYDVKM. CDR3 DNA: TGTGCCAGCAGTTTAGGGGGGGCGCGTGGCTACACCTTC. This encodes CASSLGGARGYTF.

This chain uses TRBV18 with TRBJ2-5; 8 bases line up with TRBD1. Germline-derived CDR1 and CDR2 are KGHSH and LQKENI. The CDR3 loop spans 18 amino acids. V trimming: 1 base; J trimming: 2 bases; junction bases outside the gene matches: 12. CDR3 residues: CASSPRSPGQAQQETQYF. The CDR3 DNA sequence: TGTGCCAGCTCACCACGGAGTCCGGGACAGGCCCAACAAGAGACCCAGTACTTC. Full variable domain (rest looked up from reference TRBV18 and TRBJ2-5): NAGVMQNPRHLVRRRGQEARLRCSPMKGHSHVYWYRQLPEEGLKFMVYLQKENIIDESGMPKERFSAEFPKEGPSILRIQQVVRGDSAAYFCASSPRSPGQAQQETQYFGPGTRLLVL.

The chain combines TRBV6-5 with TRBJ1-1; 7 bases line up with TRBD1. Germline V CDR1 and CDR2: MNHEY, SVGAGI. V dropped 6 bases and J dropped 7; count of bases not matched to a gene: 5. CDR3 size: 12 residues. CDR3 region: CASSLGQLEAFF. CDR3 nucleotides: TGTGCCAGCAGCCTGGGACAGCTTGAAGCTTTCTTT.

The rearrangement links TRBV5-1 to TRBJ2-1, with 11 positions matching TRBD1. This CDR3 has 15 residues. V shed 4 bases and J 3 bases; nucleotides not matched to a gene: 3. Germline V gene data show CDR1 as SGHRS and CDR2 as YFSETQ. The CDR3, as DNA: TGCGCCAGCAGCCCGGACAGGGGGCTCTACAATGAGCAGTTCTTC. Translated, it gives CASSPDRGLYNEQFF.

This clone came up once. The V and J genes are TRBV6-6 and TRBJ2-7; 7 bases map to TRBD1. The CDR3 covers 13 residues. Germline-derived CDR1 and CDR2 are MNHNY and SVGAGI (reference sequence). V dropped 8 bases and J dropped 0; count of bases not matched to a gene: 4. For the CDR3, the DNA is TGTGCCAGCCGGGACAGCAGCTCCTACGAGCAGTACTTC. It codes for CASRDSSSYEQYF.

The chain links TRBV19 to TRBJ2-3; 11 nucleotides align to TRBD2. Germline V gene data show CDR1 as LNHDA and CDR2 as SQIVND (reference sequence). The CDR3 sequence is 13 residues long. With V trimmed by 11 bases and J by 3 bases, 4 bases remained unmatched. The CDR3 spells CAVGTSGTDTQYF. CDR3 DNA sequence: TGTGCCGTGGGGACTAGCGGTACAGATACGCAGTATTTT.

This chain connects TRBV6-1 to TRBJ1-2, with a weak D call TRBD1 (5 bases). The CDR3 contains 14 residues. V was shortened by 4 bases and J by 5 bases, with 14 bases between the two germline ends. Germline values: CDR1 MNHNS, CDR2 SASEGT. This CDR3 is CASSVRDKGYGYTF. The CDR3 bases are TGTGCCAGCAGTGTCAGGGATAAGGGGTATGGCTACACCTTC.

V is TRBV15 and J is TRBJ1-4; 12 nucleotides match TRBD1. CDR1 is LNHNV, CDR2 YYDKDF, per germline (reference sequence). V gave up 5 bases and J gave up 1 base; unmatched junction bases: 2. The CDR3 length is 16 residues. CDR3 protein: CATSGDRGLTNEKLFF. CDR3 DNA: TGTGCCACCAGCGGGGACAGGGGGCTAACTAATGAAAAACTGTTTTTT.

This chain connects TRBV6-5 to TRBJ2-5, with D tentatively TRBD1 (6 bases). The CDR3 runs 14 residues. V lost 8 bases and J lost 4, with 17 bases in between. From germline, CDR1 is MNHEY and CDR2 SVGAGI. CDR3 bases: TGTGCCAGCGCATCCAGGGGTGGGATAGAGACCCAGTACTTC. It codes for CASASRGGIETQYF.